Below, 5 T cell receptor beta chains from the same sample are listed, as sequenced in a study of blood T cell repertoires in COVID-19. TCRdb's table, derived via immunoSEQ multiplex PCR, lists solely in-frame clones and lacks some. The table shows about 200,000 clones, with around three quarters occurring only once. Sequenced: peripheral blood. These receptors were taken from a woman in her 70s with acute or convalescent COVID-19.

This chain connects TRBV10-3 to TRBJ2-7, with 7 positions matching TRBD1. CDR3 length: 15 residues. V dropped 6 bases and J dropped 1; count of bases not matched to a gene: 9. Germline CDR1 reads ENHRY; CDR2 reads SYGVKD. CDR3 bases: TGTGCCATCAGGAACGGACAGGAGCGTTCCTACGAGCAGTACTTC. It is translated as CAIRNGQERSYEQYF.

In DNA, the CDR3 is TGTGCCAGCAGCCAAGGGACAGGGTTGATGGGCTATGGCTACACCTTC. It yields the protein CASSQGTGLMGYGYTF. The J gene is TRBJ1-2, the V gene TRBV3-1 (or the pseudogene TRBV3-2); 8 positions match TRBD1. Germline V gene data show CDR1 as LGHDT and CDR2 as YNNKEL (reference sequence). With 1 base clipped from V and 4 bases from J, the junction kept 8 bases outside the gene matches. The CDR3 is 16 residues long.

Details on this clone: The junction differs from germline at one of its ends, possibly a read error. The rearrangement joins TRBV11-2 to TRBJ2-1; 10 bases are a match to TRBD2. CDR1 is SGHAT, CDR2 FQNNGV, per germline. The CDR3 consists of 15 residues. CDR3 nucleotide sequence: TGTGCCCGCAGCGGGGGGGGCGGGACTCACAATGAGCAGTTCTTC. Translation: CARSGGGGTHNEQFF.

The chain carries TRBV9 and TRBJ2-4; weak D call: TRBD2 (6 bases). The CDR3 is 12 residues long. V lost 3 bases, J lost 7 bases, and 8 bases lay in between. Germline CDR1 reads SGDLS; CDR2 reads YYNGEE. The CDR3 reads CASSAGGNIQYF. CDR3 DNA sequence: TGTGCCAGCAGCGCCGGAGGGAACATTCAGTACTTC.

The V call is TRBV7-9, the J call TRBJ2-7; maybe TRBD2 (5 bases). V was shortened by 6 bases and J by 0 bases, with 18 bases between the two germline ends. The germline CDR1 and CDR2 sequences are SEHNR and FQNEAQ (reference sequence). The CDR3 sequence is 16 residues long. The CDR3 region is CASRPSGGHHSYEQYF. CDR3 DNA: TGTGCCAGCAGACCAAGTGGCGGGCACCACTCCTACGAGCAGTACTTC. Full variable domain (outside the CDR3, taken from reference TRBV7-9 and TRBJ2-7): DTGVSQNPRHKITKRGQNVTFRCDPISEHNRLYWYRQTLGQGPEFLTYFQNEAQLEKSRLLSDRFSAERPKGSFSTLEIQRTEQGDSAMYLCASRPSGGHHSYEQYFGPGTRLTVT.